The 27 T cell receptor beta chains below were found in one sample sequenced in a study of blood T cell repertoires in COVID-19. Assay: immunoSEQ multiplex PCR; the TCRdb copy retains only in-frame clones and omits some. The data show hundreds of thousands of clones, approximately 83% seen once. The sample consisted of peripheral blood. The receptors were gathered from a man older than 75 with acute or convalescent COVID-19.

The gene calls are TRBV19 and TRBJ2-4; D is undetermined. This CDR3 has 15 residues. CDR1 and CDR2 (germline): LNHDA, SQIVND (reference sequence). The V end lost 5 bases, the J end lost 0 bases, and 11 bases lay between the germline ends. As DNA, the CDR3 is TGTGCCAGTAGTCCACAGAATTTAGCCAAAAACATTCAGTACTTC. The encoded protein is CASSPQNLAKNIQYF. The whole variable domain, remainder taken from reference TRBV19 and TRBJ2-4, is DGGITQSPKYLFRKEGQNVTLSCEQNLNHDAMYWYRQDPGQGLRLIYYSQIVNDFQKGDIAEGYSVSREKKESFPLTVTSAQKNPTAFYLCASSPQNLAKNIQYFGAGTRLSVL.

This rearrangement joins TRBV7-2 to TRBJ2-4, with 13 bases aligning to TRBD2. This CDR3 is 17 amino acids long. With 3 bases clipped from V and 7 bases from J, the junction kept 9 bases outside the gene matches. Germline assignment: CDR1 SGHTA and CDR2 FQGNSA. The CDR3: CASSFATSGRAGNIQYF. CDR3 nucleotides: TGTGCCAGCAGCTTCGCCACTAGCGGGAGGGCGGGGAACATTCAGTACTTC.

There are a few counts of this clone. The chain has TRBV6-5 and TRBJ2-3; D is perhaps TRBD1 (5 bases). Trimming removed 0 bases at V and 4 bases at J, with 8 bases between. Germline V lookup: CDR1 MNHEY, CDR2 SVGAGI. The CDR3 loop spans 14 amino acids. The CDR3 here is CASSYSRVSDTQYF. The CDR3 DNA sequence: TGTGCCAGCAGTTACTCCAGGGTCTCAGATACGCAGTATTTT.

The chain has TRBV4-1 and TRBJ2-5, with a weak D call TRBD2 (7 bases). Trimming removed 5 bases from V and 4 bases from J, with 20 bases in between. This CDR3 contains 16 residues. Germline CDR1 and CDR2: MGHRA and YSYEKL. The CDR3 DNA follows: TGCGCCAGCAGCTATTTACCACCGGGGGGCCGAGAGACCCAGTACTTC. Amino acids: CASSYLPPGGRETQYF.

The chain employs TRBV9 and TRBJ2-2, with 7 bases fitting TRBD2. Per germline, CDR1 SGDLS and CDR2 YYNGEE. Trimming at V came to 3 bases and at J to 3 bases, leaving 14 bases not matched to a gene. This CDR3 contains 18 residues. The CDR3 reads CASSATPGGRGDTGELFF. The CDR3 DNA reads as TGTGCCAGCAGCGCCACCCCAGGCGGGAGAGGGGACACCGGGGAGCTGTTTTTT.

The rearrangement uses TRBV5-4 and TRBJ2-3; 11 positions agree with TRBD2. This CDR3 has 17 residues. Trimming removed 4 bases from V and 6 bases from J; junction bases left unmatched: 13. Germline loops: CDR1 SGHNT, CDR2 YYREEE (reference sequence). The CDR3 nucleotides read TGTGCCAGCAGCCCGGGGTCGGGTAGCGGGGGGGCGGATACGCAGTATTTT. It translates to CASSPGSGSGGADTQYF.

The V and J genes are TRBV18 and TRBJ1-2; 7 nucleotides align to TRBD1. The CDR3 has 13 amino acids. V shed 2 bases and J 7 bases; nucleotides not matched to a gene: 4. Germline CDR1 and CDR2: KGHSH and LQKENI. The CDR3 coding sequence is TGTGCCAGCTCACCAACGGACAGGAGTGGCTACACCTTC. Its translation is CASSPTDRSGYTF.

The gene calls are TRBV5-8 and TRBJ2-7; D is possibly TRBD1 (6 bases). The CDR3 spans 13 residues. The germline V and J ends were trimmed by 5 bases and 12 bases, with 21 bases remaining between them. CDR1 SGHTS and CDR2 YDEGEE come from the germline V gene. The CDR3 region has the DNA TGTGCCAGCAGGCAATACCAAATGGGACACTCGTACTTC. Translation gives CASRQYQMGHSYF.

V is TRBV7-2 and J is TRBJ1-2; 10 bases agree with TRBD1. The CDR3 extends over 15 amino acids. Germline V gene data show CDR1 as SGHTA and CDR2 as FQGNSA. V lost 5 bases, J lost 4 bases, and 7 bases stayed unmatched. The CDR3 spells CASSAQTGGGYGYTF. The CDR3 DNA sequence: TGTGCCAGCAGCGCCCAGACAGGGGGCGGCTATGGCTACACCTTC.

To note about this clone: The junction shows a germline mismatch at one end, possibly a read error. The chain carries TRBV10-3 and TRBJ2-2; TRBD2 agrees at 13 bases. Germline V CDR1 and CDR2: ENHRY, SYGVKD. This CDR3 has 16 residues. This CDR3 reads CAISVTSGRNAGELFF. The CDR3 DNA sequence: TGTGCCATCAGTGTGACTAGCGGGAGGAACGCCGGGGAGCTGTTTTTT.

The V call is TRBV10-3, the J call TRBJ2-1; 10 nucleotides agree with TRBD1. This CDR3 region has 17 residues. Germline V gene sequence: CDR1 ENHRY, CDR2 SYGVKD. Trimming cost V 2 bases and J 1 base; bases outside gene matches: 5. The CDR3 reads CAISEPPGQGSYNEQFF. In nucleotides, the CDR3 is TGTGCCATCAGTGAGCCCCCGGGACAGGGGTCCTACAATGAGCAGTTCTTC.

The genes are TRBV20-1 and TRBJ2-3, with TRBD1 identical over 8 bases. The CDR3 length is 16 residues. V was pared by 3 bases and J by 2 bases, with 10 bases of the junction left unmatched. The germline V gene encodes CDR1 DFQATT and CDR2 SNEGSKA (reference sequence). CDR3 bases: TGCAGTGCTAGTGGAGGTCGGGACAGGATCACAGATACGCAGTATTTT. This encodes CSASGGRDRITDTQYF.

This sequence joins TRBV5-6 and TRBJ1-1; no firm D call. CDR3 length: 11 residues. CDR1 and CDR2 (germline): SGHDT, YYEEEE. The V gene lost 4 bases and the J gene lost 6 bases, with 7 bases spanning the gap. The CDR3 DNA reads as TGTGCCAGCAGCCGGGAGGCTGAAGCTTTCTTT. Encoded protein: CASSREAEAFF.

The J gene is TRBJ2-3, the V gene TRBV28, with 11 positions matching TRBD1. The CDR3 length is 16 residues. The V gene end was trimmed by 5 bases and the J gene end by 3 bases; junction bases not matched to a gene: 7. Per germline, CDR1 MDHEN and CDR2 SYDVKM. CDR3 amino acids: CASSPIGQGATDTQYF. CDR3 coding DNA: TGTGCCAGCAGTCCCATAGGACAGGGGGCTACAGATACGCAGTATTTT.

The chain combines TRBV12-3 or TRBV12-4 with TRBJ1-3, with 7 nucleotides matching TRBD1. After removal of 8 bases from V and 6 bases from J, the junction contained 7 bases not matched to a gene. This CDR3 is built from 13 residues. CDR3 nucleotide sequence: TGTGCCAGCGCGGGACAGAATAAAAACACCATATATTTT. Its translation: CASAGQNKNTIYF.

The chain couples TRBV12-3 or TRBV12-4 to TRBJ2-2; D remains unclear. The germline V and J ends were trimmed by 6 bases and 1 base, with 6 bases remaining between them. The CDR3 is made up of 13 amino acids. The CDR3 DNA follows: TGTGCCAGCAGCCCAAAGAACACCGGGGAGCTGTTTTTT. Translated: CASSPKNTGELFF.

The rearrangement uses TRBV27 and TRBJ2-7, with 7 bases identical to TRBD1. Germline V CDR1 and CDR2: MNHEY, SMNVEV (reference sequence). Unmatched junction bases numbered 8, after V lost 6 bases and J lost 3 bases. The CDR3 runs to 14 residues. DNA for the CDR3: TGTGCCAGCAGACAAGGCCCAGGGGGCTACGAGCAGTACTTC. Amino acids: CASRQGPGGYEQYF.

J is TRBJ2-7 and V is TRBV27; a weak D match, TRBD2 (7 bases). Per the germline V gene, CDR1 is MNHEY and CDR2 is SMNVEV (reference sequence). V lost 2 bases to trimming and J lost 2 bases, with 10 bases between them. The CDR3 totals 14 residues. CDR3 sequence: CASSLRGGPYEQYF. CDR3 in DNA: TGTGCCAGCAGTTTAAGGGGGGGCCCCTACGAGCAGTACTTC.

The chain is built from TRBV19 and TRBJ2-5, with D possibly TRBD1 on 5 matching bases. The CDR3 is made up of 15 amino acids. Germline values: CDR1 LNHDA, CDR2 SQIVND (reference sequence). Trimming took 7 bases from V and 5 from J, leaving 20 bases between them. The CDR3 loop is CASTPAGRARETQYF. CDR3 coding DNA: TGTGCCAGTACCCCCGCTGGCAGGGCTCGGGAGACCCAGTACTTC.

This sequence joins TRBV5-1 and TRBJ1-1; D remains ambiguous. In germline, CDR1 is SGHRS, CDR2 YFSETQ. The CDR3 length is 13 residues. The V end lost 4 bases, the J end lost 1 base, and 8 bases lay between the germline ends. CDR3 sequence reads: CASSAGWNTEAFF. In DNA, the CDR3 is TGCGCCAGCAGCGCGGGGTGGAACACTGAAGCTTTCTTT.

The chain has TRBV18 and TRBJ1-1; 8 bases match TRBD1. Per germline, CDR1 KGHSH and CDR2 LQKENI. This CDR3 has 15 amino acids. V shed 3 bases, J shed 5 bases, and the junction held 8 bases outside the gene matches. This CDR3 is CASSPTDRGGTEAFF. DNA for the CDR3: TGTGCCAGCTCACCCACCGACAGGGGAGGGACTGAAGCTTTCTTT.

The V call is TRBV14, the J call TRBJ2-7; D is perhaps TRBD1 (6 bases). Trimming stripped 5 bases from V and 4 bases from J, with 15 bases between. The CDR3 extends over 14 amino acids. Germline CDR1 and CDR2: SGHDN and FVKESK. The CDR3 coding sequence is TGTGCCAGCAGCGGAGGACAGACTTTTTACGAGCAGTACTTC. It encodes CASSGGQTFYEQYF.

The chain carries TRBV11-3 and TRBJ2-1; 11 bases align to TRBD1. Germline lookup yields CDR1 SGHNT and CDR2 YENEEA. The CDR3 sequence is 16 residues long. V trimming: 0 bases; J trimming: 5 bases; junction bases outside the gene matches: 3. Here the CDR3 reads CASSLEGQGADNEQFF. The CDR3 coding sequence is TGTGCCAGCAGCTTAGAAGGACAGGGGGCGGACAATGAGCAGTTCTTC.

The J gene is TRBJ1-5, the V gene TRBV21-1. TRBV21-1 counts as a pseudogene. The CDR3 covers 14 residues. The DNA for the CDR3 is TGTGCCAGCAGCAATAGAGGGCGTGGTCAGCCCCAGCATTTT. This gives the protein CASSNRGRGQPQHF.

V and J are TRBV2 and TRBJ1-1; 8 bases agree with TRBD1. The germline V gene encodes CDR1 SNHLY and CDR2 FYNNEI. Trimming cost V 8 bases and J 11 bases; bases outside gene matches: 16. The CDR3 is made up of 14 amino acids. The CDR3 DNA sequence: TGTGCCAGCGTCTCAGGGGGCGCCTCTATCGTGGCTTTCTTT. Its protein is CASVSGGASIVAFF.

V gene TRBV7-6 combines with J gene TRBJ1-3; no firm D call. V gave up 5 bases and J gave up 4 bases, with 12 bases separating them. The CDR3 totals 14 residues. CDR1 is SGHVS, CDR2 FNYEAQ, per germline. In DNA, the CDR3 is TGTGCCAGCAGCCGGAGCGGGTTGGGAAACACCATATATTTT. Protein sequence: CASSRSGLGNTIYF.

This sequence joins TRBV9 and TRBJ2-3; 7 nucleotides line up with TRBD2. The germline CDR1 and CDR2 sequences are SGDLS and YYNGEE. J gave up 6 bases and V 3 bases, and 10 bases lay outside the gene matches. The CDR3 runs to 15 residues. The CDR3 here is CASSGRGGAWDTQYF. The CDR3 bases are TGTGCCAGCAGCGGCCGGGGAGGGGCTTGGGATACGCAGTATTTT.